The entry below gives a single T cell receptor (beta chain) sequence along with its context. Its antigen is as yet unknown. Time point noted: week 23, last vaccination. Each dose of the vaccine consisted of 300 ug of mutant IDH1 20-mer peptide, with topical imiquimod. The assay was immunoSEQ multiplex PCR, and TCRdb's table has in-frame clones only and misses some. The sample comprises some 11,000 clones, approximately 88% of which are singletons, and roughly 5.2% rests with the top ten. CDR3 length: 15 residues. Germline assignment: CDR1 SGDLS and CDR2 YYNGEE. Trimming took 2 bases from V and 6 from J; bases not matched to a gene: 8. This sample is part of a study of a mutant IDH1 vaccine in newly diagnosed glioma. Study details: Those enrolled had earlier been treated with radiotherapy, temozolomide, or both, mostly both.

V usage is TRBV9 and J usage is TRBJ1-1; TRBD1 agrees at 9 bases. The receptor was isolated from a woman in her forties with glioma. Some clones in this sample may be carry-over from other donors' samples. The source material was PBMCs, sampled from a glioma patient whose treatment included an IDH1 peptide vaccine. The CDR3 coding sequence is TGTGCCAGCAGCGTCCAACAGGGGGCTGCGGCTGAAGCTTTCTTT. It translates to CASSVQQGAAAEAFF.